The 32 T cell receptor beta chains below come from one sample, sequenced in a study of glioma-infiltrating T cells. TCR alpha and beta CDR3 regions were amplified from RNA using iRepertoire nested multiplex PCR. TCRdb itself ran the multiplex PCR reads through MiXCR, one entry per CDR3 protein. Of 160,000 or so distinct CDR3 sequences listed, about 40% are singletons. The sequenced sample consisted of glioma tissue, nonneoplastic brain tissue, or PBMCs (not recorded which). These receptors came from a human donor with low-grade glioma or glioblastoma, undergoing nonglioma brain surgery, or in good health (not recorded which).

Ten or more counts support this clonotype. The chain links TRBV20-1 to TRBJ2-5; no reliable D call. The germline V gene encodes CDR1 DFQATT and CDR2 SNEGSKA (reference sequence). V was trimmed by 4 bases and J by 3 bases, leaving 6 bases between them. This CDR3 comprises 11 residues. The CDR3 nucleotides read TGCAGTGCTACCGGAAAAGAGACCCAGTACTTC. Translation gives CSATGKETQYF.

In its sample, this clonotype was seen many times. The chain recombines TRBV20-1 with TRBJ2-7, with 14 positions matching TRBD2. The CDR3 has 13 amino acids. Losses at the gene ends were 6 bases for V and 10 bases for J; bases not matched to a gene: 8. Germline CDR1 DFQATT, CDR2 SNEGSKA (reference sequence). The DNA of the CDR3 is TGCAGTGCCCGGGGACTAGCGGGAGATTATCAGTACTTC. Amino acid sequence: CSARGLAGDYQYF.

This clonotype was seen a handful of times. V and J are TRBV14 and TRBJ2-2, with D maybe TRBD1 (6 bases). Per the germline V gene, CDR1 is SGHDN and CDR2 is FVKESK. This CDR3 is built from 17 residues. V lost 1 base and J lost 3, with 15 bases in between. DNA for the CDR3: TGTGCCAGCAGCCAAGGAATGGGGGCCTGGGACACCGGGGAGCTGTTTTTT. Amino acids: CASSQGMGAWDTGELFF.

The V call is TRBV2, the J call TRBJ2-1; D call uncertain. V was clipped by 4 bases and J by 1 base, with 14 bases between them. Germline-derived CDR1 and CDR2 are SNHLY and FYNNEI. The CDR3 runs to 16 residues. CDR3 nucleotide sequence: TGTGCCAGCAGTGTCCGACGACACCCTTCCTACAATGAGCAGTTCTTC. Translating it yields CASSVRRHPSYNEQFF.

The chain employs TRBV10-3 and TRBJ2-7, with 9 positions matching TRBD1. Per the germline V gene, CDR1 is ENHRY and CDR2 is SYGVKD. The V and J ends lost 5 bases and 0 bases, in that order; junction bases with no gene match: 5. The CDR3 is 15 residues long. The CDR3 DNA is TGTGCCATCAGTAACGGACAGGGGATCTCCTACGAGCAGTACTTC. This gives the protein CAISNGQGISYEQYF.

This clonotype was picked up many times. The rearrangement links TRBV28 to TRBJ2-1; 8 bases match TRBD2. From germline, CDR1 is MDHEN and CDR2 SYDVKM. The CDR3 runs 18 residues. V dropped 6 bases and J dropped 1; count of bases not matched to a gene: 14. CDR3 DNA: TGTGCCAGCAGCTCGCTTTGGAGCGGGAGTGTATCCTACAATGAGCAGTTCTTC. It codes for CASSSLWSGSVSYNEQFF.

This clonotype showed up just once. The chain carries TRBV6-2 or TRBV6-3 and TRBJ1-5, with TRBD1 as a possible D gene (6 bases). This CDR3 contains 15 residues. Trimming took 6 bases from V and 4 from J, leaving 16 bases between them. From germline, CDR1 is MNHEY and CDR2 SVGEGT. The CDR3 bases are TGTGCCAGCAGCCACCCCGGACAGAGAAATCAGCCCCAGCATTTT. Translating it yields CASSHPGQRNQPQHF.

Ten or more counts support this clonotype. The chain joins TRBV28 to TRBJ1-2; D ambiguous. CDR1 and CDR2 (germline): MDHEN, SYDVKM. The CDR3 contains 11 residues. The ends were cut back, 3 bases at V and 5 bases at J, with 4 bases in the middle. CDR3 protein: CASSFPYGYTF. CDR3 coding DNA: TGTGCCAGCAGTTTCCCTTATGGCTACACCTTC.

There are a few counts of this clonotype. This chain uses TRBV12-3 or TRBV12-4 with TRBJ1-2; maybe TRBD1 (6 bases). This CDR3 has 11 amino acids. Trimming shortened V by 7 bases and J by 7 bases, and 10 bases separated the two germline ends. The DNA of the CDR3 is TGTGCCAGCAAAGGCAGGGGTGGCTACACCTTC. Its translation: CASKGRGGYTF.

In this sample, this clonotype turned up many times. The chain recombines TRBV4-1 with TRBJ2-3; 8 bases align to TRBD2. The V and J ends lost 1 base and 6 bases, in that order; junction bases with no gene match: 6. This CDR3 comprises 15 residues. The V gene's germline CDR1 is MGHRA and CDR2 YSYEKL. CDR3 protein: CASSQVLGTRDTQYF. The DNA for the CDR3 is TGCGCCAGCAGCCAAGTCTTAGGGACTAGGGATACGCAGTATTTT.

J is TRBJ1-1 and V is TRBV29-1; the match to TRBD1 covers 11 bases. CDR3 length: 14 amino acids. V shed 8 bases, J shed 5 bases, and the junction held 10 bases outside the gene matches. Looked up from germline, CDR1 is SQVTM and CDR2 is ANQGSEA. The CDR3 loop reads CSTRTGGAGTEAFF. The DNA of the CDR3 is TGCAGCACAAGGACAGGGGGCGCGGGGACTGAAGCTTTCTTT.

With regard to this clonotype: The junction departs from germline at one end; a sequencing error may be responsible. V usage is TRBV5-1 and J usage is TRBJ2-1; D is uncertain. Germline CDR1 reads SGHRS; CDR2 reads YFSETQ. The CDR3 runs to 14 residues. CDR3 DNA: TGCTCCAGCAGCTTGGTACTTGAGGCCAATGAGCAGTTCTTC. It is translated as CSSSLVLEANEQFF.

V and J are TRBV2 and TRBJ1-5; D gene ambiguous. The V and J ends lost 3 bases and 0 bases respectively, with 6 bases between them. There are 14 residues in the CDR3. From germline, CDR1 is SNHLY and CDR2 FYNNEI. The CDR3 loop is CASSDLYSNQPQHF. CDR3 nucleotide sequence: TGTGCCAGCAGTGACTTATATAGCAATCAGCCCCAGCATTTT.

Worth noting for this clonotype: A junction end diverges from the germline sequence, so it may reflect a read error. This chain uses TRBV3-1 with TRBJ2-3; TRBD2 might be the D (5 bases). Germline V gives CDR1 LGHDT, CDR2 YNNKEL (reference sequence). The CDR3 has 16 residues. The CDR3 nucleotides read TGTGCCAGCCGCCAAGCGGTGAAGTTCGGCCCAGATACGCAGTATTTT. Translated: CASRQAVKFGPDTQYF.

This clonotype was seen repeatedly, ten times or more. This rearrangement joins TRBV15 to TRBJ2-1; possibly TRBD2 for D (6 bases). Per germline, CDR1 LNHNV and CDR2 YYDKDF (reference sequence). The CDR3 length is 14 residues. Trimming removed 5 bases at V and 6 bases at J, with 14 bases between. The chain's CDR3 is CATSVSASANEQFF. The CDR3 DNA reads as TGTGCCACCAGCGTCTCGGCTAGCGCCAATGAGCAGTTCTTC.

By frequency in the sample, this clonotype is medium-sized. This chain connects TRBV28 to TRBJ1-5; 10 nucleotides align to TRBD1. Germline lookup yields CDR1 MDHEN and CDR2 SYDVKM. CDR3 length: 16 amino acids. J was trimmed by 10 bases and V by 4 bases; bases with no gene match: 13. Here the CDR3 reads CASSSRTGGVPSPQHF. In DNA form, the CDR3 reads TGTGCCAGCAGTTCCCGGACAGGGGGAGTCCCAAGCCCCCAGCATTTT.

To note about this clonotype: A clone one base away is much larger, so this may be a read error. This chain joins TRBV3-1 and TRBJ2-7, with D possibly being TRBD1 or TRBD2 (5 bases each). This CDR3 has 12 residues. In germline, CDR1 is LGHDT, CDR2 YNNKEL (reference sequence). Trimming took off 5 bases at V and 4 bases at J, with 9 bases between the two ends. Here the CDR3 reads CASSKGTYEQYF. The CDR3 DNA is TGTGCCAGCAGCAAAGGGACGTACGAGCAGTACTTC.

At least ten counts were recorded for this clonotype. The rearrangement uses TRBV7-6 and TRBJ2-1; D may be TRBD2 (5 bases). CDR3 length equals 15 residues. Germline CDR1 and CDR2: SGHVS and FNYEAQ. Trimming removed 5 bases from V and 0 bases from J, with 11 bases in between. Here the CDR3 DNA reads TGTGCCAGCAGCCAGGACTCGAGCTCCTACAATGAGCAGTTCTTC. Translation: CASSQDSSSYNEQFF. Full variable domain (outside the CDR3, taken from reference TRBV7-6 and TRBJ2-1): GAGVSQSPRYKVTKRGQDVALRCDPISGHVSLYWYRQALGQGPEFLTYFNYEAQQDKSGLPNDRFSAERPEGSISTLTIQRTEQRDSAMYRCASSQDSSSYNEQFFGPGTRLTVL.

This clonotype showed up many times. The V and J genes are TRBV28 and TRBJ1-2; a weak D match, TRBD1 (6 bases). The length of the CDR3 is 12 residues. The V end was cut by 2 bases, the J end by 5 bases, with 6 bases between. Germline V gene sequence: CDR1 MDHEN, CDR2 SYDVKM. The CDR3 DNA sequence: TGTGCCAGCAGTTTAAGGGGGTATGGCTACACCTTC. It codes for CASSLRGYGYTF.

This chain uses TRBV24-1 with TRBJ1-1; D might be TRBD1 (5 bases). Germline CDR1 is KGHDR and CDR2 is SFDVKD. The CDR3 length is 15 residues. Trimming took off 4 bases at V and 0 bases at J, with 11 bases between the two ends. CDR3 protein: CATSDSRALNTEAFF. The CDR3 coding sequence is TGTGCCACCAGTGACTCCAGGGCCTTGAACACTGAAGCTTTCTTT.

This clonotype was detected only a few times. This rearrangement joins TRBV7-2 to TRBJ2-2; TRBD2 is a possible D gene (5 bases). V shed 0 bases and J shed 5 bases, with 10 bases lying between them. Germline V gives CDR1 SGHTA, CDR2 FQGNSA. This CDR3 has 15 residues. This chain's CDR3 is CASSLAGDHTGELFF. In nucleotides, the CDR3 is TGTGCCAGCAGCTTAGCGGGAGACCATACCGGGGAGCTGTTTTTT.

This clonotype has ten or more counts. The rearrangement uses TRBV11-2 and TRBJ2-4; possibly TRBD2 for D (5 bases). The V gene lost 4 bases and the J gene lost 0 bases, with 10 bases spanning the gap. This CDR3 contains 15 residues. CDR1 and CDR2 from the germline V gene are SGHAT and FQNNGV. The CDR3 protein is CASSSDYSAKNIQYF. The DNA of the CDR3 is TGTGCCAGCAGCTCCGACTACTCAGCCAAAAACATTCAGTACTTC.

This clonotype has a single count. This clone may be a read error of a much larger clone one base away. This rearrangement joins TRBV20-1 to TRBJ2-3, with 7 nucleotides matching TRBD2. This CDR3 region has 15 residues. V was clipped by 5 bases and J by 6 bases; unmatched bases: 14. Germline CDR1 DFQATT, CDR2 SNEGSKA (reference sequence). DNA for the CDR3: TGCAGTGCTCTTTTTGGGGGGGGAGGGAGCGATACGCAGTATTTT. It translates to CSALFGGGGSDTQYF.

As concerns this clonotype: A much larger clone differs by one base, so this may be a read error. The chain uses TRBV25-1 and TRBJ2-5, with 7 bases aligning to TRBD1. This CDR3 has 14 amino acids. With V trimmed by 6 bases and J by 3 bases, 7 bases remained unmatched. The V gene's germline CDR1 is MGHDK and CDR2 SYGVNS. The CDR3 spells CASSERGLEETQYF. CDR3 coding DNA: TGTGCCAGCAGCGAAAGGGGGCTAGAAGAGACCCAGTACTTC.

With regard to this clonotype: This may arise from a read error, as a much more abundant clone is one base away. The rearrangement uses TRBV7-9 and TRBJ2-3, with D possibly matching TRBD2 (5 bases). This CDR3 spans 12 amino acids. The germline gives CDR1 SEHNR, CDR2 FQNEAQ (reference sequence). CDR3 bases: TGTGCCAGCAGCGGACTCACAGATGCGCAGTATTTT. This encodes CASSGLTDAQYF.

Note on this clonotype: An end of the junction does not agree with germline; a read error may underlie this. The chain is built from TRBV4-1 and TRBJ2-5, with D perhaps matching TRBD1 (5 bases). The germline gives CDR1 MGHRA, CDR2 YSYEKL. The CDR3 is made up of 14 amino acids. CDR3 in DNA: TGCTCCAGCAGCCAAGCCCAGGGTGGGCAGACCCAGTACTTC. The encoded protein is CSSSQAQGGQTQYF.

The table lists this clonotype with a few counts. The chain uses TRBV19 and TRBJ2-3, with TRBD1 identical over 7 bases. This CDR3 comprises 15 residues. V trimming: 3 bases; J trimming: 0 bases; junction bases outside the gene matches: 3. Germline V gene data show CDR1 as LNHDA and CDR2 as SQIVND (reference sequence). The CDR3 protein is CASSIQGDSTDTQYF. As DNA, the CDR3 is TGTGCCAGTAGTATCCAGGGGGATAGCACAGATACGCAGTATTTT.

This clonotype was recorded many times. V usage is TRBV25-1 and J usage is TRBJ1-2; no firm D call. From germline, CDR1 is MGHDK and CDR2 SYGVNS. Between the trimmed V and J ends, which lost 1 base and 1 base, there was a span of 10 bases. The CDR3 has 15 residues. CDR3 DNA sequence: TGTGCCAGCAGTGAATCTGACGTACGTAACTATGGCTACACCTTC. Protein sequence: CASSESDVRNYGYTF.

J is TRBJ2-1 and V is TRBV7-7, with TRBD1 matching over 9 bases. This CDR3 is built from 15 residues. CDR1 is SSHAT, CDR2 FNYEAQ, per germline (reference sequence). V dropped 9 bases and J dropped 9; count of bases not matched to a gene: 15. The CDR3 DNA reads TGTGCCAGTAGCCACCAGACAGGGGGTTTAATTGAGCAGTTCTTC. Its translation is CASSHQTGGLIEQFF. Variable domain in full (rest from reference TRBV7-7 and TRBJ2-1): GAGVSQSPRYKVTKRGQDVTLRCDPISSHATLYWYQQALGQGPEFLTYFNYEAQPDKSGLPSDRFSAERPEGSISTLTIQRTEQRDSAMYRCASSHQTGGLIEQFFGPGTRLTVL.

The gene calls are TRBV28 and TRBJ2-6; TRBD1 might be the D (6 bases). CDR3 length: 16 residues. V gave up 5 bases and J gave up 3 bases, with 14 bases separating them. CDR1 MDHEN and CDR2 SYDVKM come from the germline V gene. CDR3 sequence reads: CASSPRTAGGANVLTF. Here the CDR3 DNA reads TGTGCCAGCAGTCCACGGACAGCTGGTGGGGCCAACGTCCTGACTTTC.

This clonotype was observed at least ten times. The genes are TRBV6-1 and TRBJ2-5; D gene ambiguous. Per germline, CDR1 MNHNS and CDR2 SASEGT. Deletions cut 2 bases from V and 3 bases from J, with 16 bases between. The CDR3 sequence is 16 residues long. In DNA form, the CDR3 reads TGTGCCAGCAGTGAAAATTCTCCTCTCAAGGAAGAGACCCAGTACTTC. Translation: CASSENSPLKEETQYF.

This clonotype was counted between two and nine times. In DNA, the CDR3 is TGTGCCAGTAGTTTCTTAGCGGGAGAGTCCGATGAGCAGTTCTTC. It codes for CASSFLAGESDEQFF. V gene TRBV19 combines with J gene TRBJ2-1; 9 nucleotides align to TRBD2. V lost 5 bases and J lost 8; bases outside the gene matches: 10. The germline CDR1 and CDR2 sequences are LNHDA and SQIVND (reference sequence). The CDR3 sequence is 15 residues long.